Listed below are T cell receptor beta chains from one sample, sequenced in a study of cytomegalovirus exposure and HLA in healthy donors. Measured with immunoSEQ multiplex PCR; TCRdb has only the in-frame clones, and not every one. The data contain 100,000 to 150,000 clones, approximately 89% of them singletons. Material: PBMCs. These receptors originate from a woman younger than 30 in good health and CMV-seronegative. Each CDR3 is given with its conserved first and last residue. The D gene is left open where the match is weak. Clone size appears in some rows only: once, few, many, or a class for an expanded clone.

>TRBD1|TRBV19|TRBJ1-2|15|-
CASSPTGGKGYGYTF
TGTGCCAGTAGCCCGACAGGGGGCAAGGGCTATGGCTACACCTTC
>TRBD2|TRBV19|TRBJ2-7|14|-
CASSIDPSGTPQYF
TGTGCCAGTAGTATAGATCCTAGCGGGACACCTCAGTACTTC
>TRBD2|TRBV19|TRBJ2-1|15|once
CASSAGGGSYNEQFF
TGTGCCAGTAGTGCCGGCGGGGGGTCCTACAATGAGCAGTTCTTC
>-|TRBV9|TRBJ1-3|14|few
CASSAVSSGNTIYF
TGTGCCAGCAGCGCCGTTAGCTCTGGAAACACCATATATTTT
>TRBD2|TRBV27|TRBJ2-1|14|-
CASIGLAGGREQFF
TGTGCCTCAATAGGTCTAGCGGGGGGGCGAGAGCAGTTCTTC
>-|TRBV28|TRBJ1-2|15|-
CASSFRLAAALGYTF
TGTGCCAGCAGTTTTAGATTGGCGGCCGCATTAGGCTACACCTTC
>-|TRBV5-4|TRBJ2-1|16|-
CASSLGWGLEENEQFF
TGTGCCAGCAGCTTGGGGTGGGGGCTTGAGGAAAATGAGCAGTTCTTC
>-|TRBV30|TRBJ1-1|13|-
CAWSGQLNTEAFF
TGTGCCTGGAGTGGACAGCTGAACACTGAAGCTTTCTTT
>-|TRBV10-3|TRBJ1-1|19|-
CAIDPTYEKTGKMNTEAFF
TGTGCCATCGACCCGACTTACGAGAAGACAGGTAAGATGAACACTGAAGCTTTCTTT
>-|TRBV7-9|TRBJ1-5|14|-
CASSVAQANQPQHF
TGTGCCAGCAGCGTCGCCCAGGCCAATCAGCCCCAGCATTTT
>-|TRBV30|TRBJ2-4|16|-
CAWSDIRGSAKNIQYF
TGTGCCTGGAGTGACATAAGGGGATCAGCCAAAAACATTCAGTACTTC
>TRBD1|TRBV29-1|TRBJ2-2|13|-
CSVGTGYTGELFF
TGCAGCGTCGGGACAGGTTACACCGGGGAGCTGTTTTTT
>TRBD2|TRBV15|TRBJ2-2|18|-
CATSRGDLAGGYTGELFF
TGTGCCACCAGCAGGGGCGACCTAGCGGGGGGATACACCGGGGAGCTGTTTTTT
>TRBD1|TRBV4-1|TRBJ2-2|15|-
CASAPGTVNTGELFF
TGCGCCAGCGCACCGGGGACAGTAAACACCGGGGAGCTGTTTTTT
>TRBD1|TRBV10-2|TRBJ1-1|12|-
CASKDRVTEAFF
TGCGCCAGCAAGGACAGGGTCACTGAAGCTTTCTTT
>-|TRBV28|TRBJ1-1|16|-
CASSLFGRVGTTEAFF
TGTGCCAGCAGTTTGTTTGGGAGGGTGGGGACCACTGAAGCTTTCTTT
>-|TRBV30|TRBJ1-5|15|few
CAWSVLGKEEQPQHF
TGTGCCTGGAGTGTACTGGGGAAGGAGGAGCAGCCCCAGCATTTT
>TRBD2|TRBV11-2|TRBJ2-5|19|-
CASSLDSYGTSGVRETQYF
TGTGCCAGCAGCTTAGATTCTTATGGGACTAGCGGGGTTCGAGAGACCCAGTACTTC
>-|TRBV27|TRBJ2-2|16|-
CASSQNSGSNTGELFF
TGTGCCAGCAGCCAAAACTCGGGGTCGAACACCGGGGAGCTGTTTTTT
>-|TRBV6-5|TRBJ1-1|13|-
CASSYSAGFEAFF
TGTGCCAGCAGTTACTCCGCAGGGTTTGAAGCTTTCTTT
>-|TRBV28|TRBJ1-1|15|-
CASSLMGLQFTEAFF
TGTGCCAGCAGTTTGATGGGGCTACAGTTCACTGAAGCTTTCTTT
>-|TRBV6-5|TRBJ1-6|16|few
CASSYSTSTGTSPLHF
TGTGCCAGCAGTTACTCGACGTCTACAGGCACTTCACCCCTCCACTTT
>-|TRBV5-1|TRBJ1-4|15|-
CASSLVGVEVEKLFF
TGCGCCAGCAGCTTGGTAGGGGTTGAGGTTGAAAAACTGTTTTTT
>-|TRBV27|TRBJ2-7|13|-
CASSPGPDYEQYF
TGTGCCAGCAGTCCGGGTCCAGACTACGAGCAGTACTTC
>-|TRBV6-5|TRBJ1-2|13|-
CASSYRTLDGYTF
TGTGCCAGCAGTTACCGTACATTGGATGGCTACACCTTC
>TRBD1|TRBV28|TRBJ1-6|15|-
CASSRDRTNNSPLHF
TGTGCCAGCAGCCGGGACAGAACGAATAATTCACCCCTCCACTTT
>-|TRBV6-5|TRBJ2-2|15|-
CASRDLFANTGELFF
TGTGCCAGCAGGGACTTATTCGCGAACACCGGGGAGCTGTTTTTT
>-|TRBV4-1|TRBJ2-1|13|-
CASSQGLEGEQFF
TGCGCCAGCAGCCAGGGACTCGAGGGTGAGCAGTTCTTC
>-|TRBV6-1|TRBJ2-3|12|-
CASRKVADTQYF
TGTGCCAGCAGGAAGGTAGCGGATACGCAGTATTTT
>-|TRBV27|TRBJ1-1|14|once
CASSQTGMNTEAFF
TGTGCCAGCAGTCAGACAGGAATGAACACTGAAGCTTTCTTT